This T cell receptor beta chain was recorded in a study of Ad26.COV2.S vaccination and SARS-CoV-2 variants. As for the study in general: Recipients of Ad26.COV2.S got it intramuscularly, once or twice 56 days apart. Study results and caveats: Higher spike-specific TCR breadth was found in vaccine recipients than in placebo recipients.

Assay used: immunoSEQ multiplex PCR; TCRdb lists only in-frame clones, some missing. Of some 640,000 clones in the sample, about 90% were seen once. With 1 base removed from V and 0 bases from J, the gap between germline ends came to 9 bases. Germline V gene lookup returns CDR1 SGHAT and CDR2 FQNNGV. This CDR3 has 15 residues. Concerning this clone: Its specificity is unknown.

Treatment reported: about 20 received Ad26.COV2.S at low or high dose, single or two shots; about 5 received placebo; per-sample allocation not given. The samples date from day 63 after the first vaccine or placebo injection. The sample in question was peripheral blood, obtained in a trial of Ad26.COV2.S vaccine versus placebo. The V call is TRBV11-2, the J call TRBJ1-1; weak D call: TRBD1 (5 bases). This TCR derives from a person between 18 and 60 years old who received the Ad26.COV2.S COVID-19 vaccine or a placebo. The CDR3 is CASSLGATVNTEAFF. The CDR3 nucleotides are TGTGCCAGCAGCTTAGGGGCGACAGTGAACACTGAAGCTTTCTTT.